This is a list of T cell receptor beta chains from one sample in a study of regulatory T cells in long-lasting Graves disease. TCRdb processed the multiplex PCR reads anew with MiXCR; each CDR3 protein has one entry. The table shows about 470,000 distinct CDR3 sequences, with roughly 20% occurring only once. The material sequenced was peripheral blood mononuclear cells (PBMCs), taken when the disease was refractory, from a patient treated with antithyroid drugs. These TCRs come from a female donor with Graves disease. The CDR3 runs from the conserved cysteine through the conserved F or W. A D gene is named only where the DNA matches it firmly. Clone size, where shown, is once, few, many, or a class for clones that have expanded.

>NA|TRBV24-1|TRBJ2-6|few
TGTGCCACCAGTGATTTCACAGGGACTGGGGCCAACGTCCTGACTTTC
CATSDFTGTGANVLTF
>TRBD2|TRBV20-1|TRBJ2-5|NA
TGCAGTGCTATACCCCCAGAAGCGGGAGCAGAGACCCAGTACTTC
CSAIPPEAGAETQYF
>TRBD2|TRBV7-2|TRBJ2-2|few
TGTGCCAGCAGCTCTTCGCTGGTTGGAGCGGGAGCAGGTGCCGGGGAGCTGTTTTTT
CASSSSLVGAGAGAGELFF
>NA|TRBV28|TRBJ2-6|many
TGTGCCAGCAGCCCAGGGGGGGCTTACTCCTCCCAACATTCCTCTGGGGCCAACGTCCTGACTTTC
CASSPGGAYSSQHSSGANVLTF
>TRBD1|TRBV7-8|TRBJ1-4|NA
TGTGCCAGCAGCGGCCGACAGGGAACGAATGAAAAACTGTTTTTT
CASSGRQGTNEKLFF
>NA|TRBV12-3/TRBV12-4|TRBJ2-5|many
TGTGCCAGCAGTCTCGGGGAAGAGACCCAGTACTTC
CASSLGEETQYF
>TRBD2|TRBV15|TRBJ2-2|few
TGTGCCACCAGCAGGGAACTAGCGGTTTACCCCGCCGGGGAGCTGTTTTTT
CATSRELAVYPAGELFF
>NA|TRBV28|TRBJ2-7|few
TGTGCCAGCAGTAACCTAGGGGGTTACGAGCAGTACTTC
CASSNLGGYEQYF
>TRBD1|TRBV30|TRBJ1-2|few
TGTGCCTGGAGCCGAACAGGGGGTGGCTACACCTTC
CAWSRTGGGYTF
>TRBD1|TRBV7-9|TRBJ2-3|NA
TGTGCCAGCAGTGGACAGGGGCACACAGATACGCAGTATTTT
CASSGQGHTDTQYF
>NA|TRBV7-2|TRBJ2-7|few
TGTGCCAGCAGCCCCGGGGGAAACTACGAGCGGTACTTC
CASSPGGNYERYF
>NA|TRBV30|TRBJ2-7|many
TGTGCCTGGACGGCGGGGGCCAGTTACGAGCAGTACTTC
CAWTAGASYEQYF
>TRBD2|TRBV9|TRBJ2-5|few
TGTGCCAGCAGCGTATCTCCCGGGTCTAGCGGATGGACGTACCAAGAGACCCAGTACTTC
CASSVSPGSSGWTYQETQYF
>NA|TRBV6-5|TRBJ2-1|NA
TGTGCCAGCAGTTACAGGGTGTTGAATGAGCAGTTCTTC
CASSYRVLNEQFF
>TRBD1|TRBV2|TRBJ1-2|many
TGTGCCAGCAGTGAAAGGACAGGGGGGACCTATGGCTACACCTTC
CASSERTGGTYGYTF
>NA|TRBV7-9|TRBJ2-1|NA
TGTGCCAGCAGCCGTCCAGGGGGGGGACTAGTCAATGAGCAGTTCTTC
CASSRPGGGLVNEQFF
>TRBD1|TRBV28|TRBJ1-5|many
TGTGCCGCCGGGACAGGGGGTATCAATAGCAATCAGCCCCAGCATTTT
CAAGTGGINSNQPQHF
>NA|TRBV28|TRBJ2-5|many
TGTGCCAGCAGTTCACCCCCTGAGACCCAGTACTTC
CASSSPPETQYF
>NA|TRBV29-1|TRBJ1-3|NA
TGCAGCGTTGAAGAGGGGGCAGATGGAAACACCATATATTTT
CSVEEGADGNTIYF
>NA|TRBV10-2|TRBJ1-1|many
TGCGCCAGCGCTATGAGGGGGGACACTGAAGCTTTCTTT
CASAMRGDTEAFF
>TRBD1|TRBV28|TRBJ2-4|NA
TGTGCCAGCAGTCCACGGACAGGGCTGGGGGACATTCAGTACTTC
CASSPRTGLGDIQYF
>NA|TRBV6-1|TRBJ1-2|NA
TGTGCCAGCAGTGAACTAGGGACCAACTATGGCTACACCTTC
CASSELGTNYGYTF
>NA|TRBV28|TRBJ1-1|NA
TGTGCCAGCACCACAAATAGGATGAGAGAAGCTTTCTTT
CASTTNRMREAFF
>NA|TRBV5-1|TRBJ2-3|NA
TGCGCCAGCCGACTTGAGGTAGATACGCAGTATTTT
CASRLEVDTQYF
>NA|TRBV10-1|TRBJ2-7|NA
TGCGCCAGCAGTGAGATTATCCTGAAGAGCCGCTACGAGCAGTACTTC
CASSEIILKSRYEQYF
>TRBD1|TRBV6-2/TRBV6-3|TRBJ1-5|NA
TGTGCCAGCAGTTACCGGACAGGGGGAAATCAGCCCCAGCATTTT
CASSYRTGGNQPQHF
>TRBD1|TRBV11-2|TRBJ1-5|few
TGTGCCAGCAGCCCAGGGGACAGGGCCAATCAGCCCCAGCATTTT
CASSPGDRANQPQHF
>NA|TRBV19|TRBJ1-1|NA
TGTGCCAGTAGAGGGCAGGGAAACATGAACACTGAAGCTTTCTTT
CASRGQGNMNTEAFF
>NA|TRBV15|TRBJ2-4|NA
TGTGCCACCAGCAGAGATCAAACAGGGTTTCAAAACATTCAGTACTTC
CATSRDQTGFQNIQYF
>TRBD2|TRBV3-1|TRBJ2-5|many
TGTGCCAGCAGCCAATCCCTAGCGGGACGGCGGGAGACCCAGTACTTC
CASSQSLAGRRETQYF
>TRBD1|TRBV28|TRBJ2-7|many
TGTGCCAGCAGTGTGGACAGGGACTCCTTC
CASSVDRDSF
>TRBD1|TRBV10-1|TRBJ1-6|few
TGCGCCAGCAGTGATTTGCAGGGGGTTTCCTATAATTCACCCCTCCACTTT
CASSDLQGVSYNSPLHF
>NA|TRBV30|TRBJ1-6|many
TGTGCCTGCGCCCGGGGCGGGCGTGATTCACCCCTCCACTTT
CACARGGRDSPLHF
>NA|TRBV24-1|TRBJ1-2|many
TGTGCCACCAGTGGCACGACGGACGTCGGCTACACCTTC
CATSGTTDVGYTF
>NA|TRBV7-9|TRBJ2-2|NA
TGTGCCAGCACCCTAAACTCCGCGTTGGGGCTGTTTTTT
CASTLNSALGLFF
>NA|TRBV5-1|TRBJ2-2|NA
TGCGCCAGCAGCCCAGGGGCGACGAACACCGGGGAGCTGTTTTTT
CASSPGATNTGELFF
>TRBD2|TRBV5-1|TRBJ2-1|NA
TGCGCCAGCAGCCTAGGACTAGCGGGAGTCGCCTACAATGAGCAGTTCTTC
CASSLGLAGVAYNEQFF
>NA|TRBV11-2|TRBJ1-2|many
TGTGCCAGCAGCTTAGATTGGACAGCCACATTCTTC
CASSLDWTATFF
>TRBD1|TRBV27|TRBJ2-2|NA
TGTGCCAGCACCCCCTCCAGGGGGGGGGAGCTGTTTTTT
CASTPSRGGELFF
>NA|TRBV28|TRBJ1-5|many
TGTGCCACTCAGGTGCCAAATCGTCAGCCCCAGCATTTT
CATQVPNRQPQHF
>TRBD1|TRBV28|TRBJ2-5|many
TGTGCCAGCACTTACAGGGGGGAGACCCAGTACTTC
CASTYRGETQYF
>NA|TRBV6-1|TRBJ1-1|few
TGTGCCAGTAGCCACCGCCGTTGGGGGAATAGGCCAAACACTGAAGCTTTCTTT
CASSHRRWGNRPNTEAFF
>TRBD1|TRBV20-1|TRBJ1-2|few
TGCAGTGCTAGACGAGGGACAGGGCAAGGCTACACCTTC
CSARRGTGQGYTF
>NA|TRBV6-1|TRBJ1-1|few
TGTGCCAGCAGTGAAGCCTGGCCCCTGAACACTGAAGCTTTCTTT
CASSEAWPLNTEAFF
>TRBD2|TRBV6-2/TRBV6-3|TRBJ2-2|NA
TGTGCCAGCAGTAGGGGACTAGCGGGACTCCGGGGCACCGGGGAGCTGTTTTTT
CASSRGLAGLRGTGELFF
>NA|TRBV28|TRBJ2-1|NA
TGTGCCAGCAGTCTTACGGGGCGGGTACACAATGAGCAGTTCTTC
CASSLTGRVHNEQFF
>TRBD1|TRBV6-1|TRBJ2-7|few
TGTGCCAGCAGGACGGCGGGACAGGGGTACTACGAGCAGTACTTC
CASRTAGQGYYEQYF
>TRBD2|TRBV7-9|TRBJ2-7|NA
TGTGCCAGCAGCTTAGAGGCTAGCGGGAGGCATTTCTACGAGCAGTACTTC
CASSLEASGRHFYEQYF
>NA|TRBV7-6|TRBJ1-5|NA
TGTGCCAGCAGTGCTACACCCTGGGGGGATCAGCCCCAGCATTTT
CASSATPWGDQPQHF
>TRBD2|TRBV28|TRBJ2-7|many
TGTGCCAGCAGTCAGCGACTCCCCACTAGCGGGCTTTCCTACGAGCAGTACTTC
CASSQRLPTSGLSYEQYF
>TRBD2|TRBV28|TRBJ2-7|many
TGTGCCAGCAGTTCTGAGACTAGCGGGAAAAGAACCTACGAGCAGTACTTC
CASSSETSGKRTYEQYF
>NA|TRBV3-1|TRBJ1-1|few
TGTGCCAGCAGCCAAGAGGGGGGGATTGCTACGAACACTGAAGCTTTCTTT
CASSQEGGIATNTEAFF